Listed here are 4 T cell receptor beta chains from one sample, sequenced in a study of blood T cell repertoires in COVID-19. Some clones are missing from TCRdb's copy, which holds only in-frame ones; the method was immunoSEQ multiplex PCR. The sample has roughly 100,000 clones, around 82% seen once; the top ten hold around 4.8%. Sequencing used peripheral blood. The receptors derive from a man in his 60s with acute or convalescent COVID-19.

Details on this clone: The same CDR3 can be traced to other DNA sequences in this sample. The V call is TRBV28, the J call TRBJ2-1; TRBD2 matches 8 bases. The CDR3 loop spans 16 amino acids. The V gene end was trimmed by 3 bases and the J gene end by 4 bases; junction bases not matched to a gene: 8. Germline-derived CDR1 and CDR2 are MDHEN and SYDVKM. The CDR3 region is CASSLSSSGTYNEQFF. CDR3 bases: TGTGCCAGCAGTTTGTCAAGTAGCGGGACATACAATGAGCAGTTCTTC.

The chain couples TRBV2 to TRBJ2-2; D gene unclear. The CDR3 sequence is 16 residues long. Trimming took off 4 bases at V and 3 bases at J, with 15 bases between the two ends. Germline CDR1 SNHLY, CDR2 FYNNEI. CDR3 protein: CASSVTPPIDTGELFF. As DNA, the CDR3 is TGTGCCAGCAGTGTCACTCCACCTATCGACACCGGGGAGCTGTTTTTT.

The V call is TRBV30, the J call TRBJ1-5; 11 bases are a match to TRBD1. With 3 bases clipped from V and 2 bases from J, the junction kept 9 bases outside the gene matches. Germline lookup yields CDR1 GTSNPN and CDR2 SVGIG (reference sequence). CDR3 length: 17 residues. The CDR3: CAWSYGQGAMGNQPQHF. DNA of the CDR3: TGTGCCTGGAGCTATGGACAGGGGGCAATGGGCAATCAGCCCCAGCATTTT.

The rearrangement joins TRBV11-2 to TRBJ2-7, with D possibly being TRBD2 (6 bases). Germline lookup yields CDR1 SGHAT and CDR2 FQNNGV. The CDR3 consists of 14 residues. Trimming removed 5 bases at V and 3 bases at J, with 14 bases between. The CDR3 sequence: CASSLLDGSYEQYF. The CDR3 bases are TGTGCCAGCAGCCTATTGGACGGGAGCTACGAGCAGTACTTC.